This entry lists 5 T cell receptor beta chains sequenced from one sample in a study of shared clonotypes between healthy human individuals. TCRdb keeps only in-frame clones here, not all; method: immunoSEQ multiplex PCR. The sample has 550,000 to 600,000 clones, roughly 98% seen once; the top ten hold 0.3% to 0.35%. Naive CD8 isolation took CD45RO-negative cells positively selected for CCR7 and excluded terminally differentiated effector memory CD45RA+ cells. Sequencing was performed on naive CD8+ T cells sorted from blood. Every receptor here comes from a man aged 30 to 45 in good health.

In the case of this clone: Other DNA sequences from this sample encode an identical CDR3 as well. The rearrangement uses TRBV27 and TRBJ2-1; D remains ambiguous. The CDR3 loop spans 12 amino acids. The V end was cut by 2 bases, the J end by 8 bases, with 7 bases between. Germline CDR1 is MNHEY and CDR2 is SMNVEV (reference sequence). This chain's CDR3 is CASSLIGDEQFF. The CDR3 DNA follows: TGTGCCAGCAGTTTAATTGGCGATGAGCAGTTCTTC.

The rearrangement links TRBV4-3 to TRBJ2-2, with 7 positions matching TRBD2. Germline lookup yields CDR1 LGHNA and CDR2 YSLEER. The length of the CDR3 is 15 residues. J gave up 3 bases and V 0 bases, and 1 base lay outside the gene matches. DNA for the CDR3: TGCGCCAGCAGCCAAGATAGCGGGTACACCGGGGAGCTGTTTTTT. Translated, it gives CASSQDSGYTGELFF.

J is TRBJ2-1 and V is TRBV6-5; the D is unclear. This CDR3 has 14 amino acids. Trimming took 2 bases from V and 9 from J, leaving 14 bases between them. From germline, CDR1 is MNHEY and CDR2 SVGAGI. CDR3 loop: CASSYRLGEGEQFF. The CDR3 DNA reads TGTGCCAGCAGTTACAGGCTGGGTGAAGGTGAGCAGTTCTTC.

The CDR3 coding sequence is TGTGCCAGCAGCTTGGCCCACGGGACCTCCTACAATGAGCAGTTCTTC. Its translation is CASSLAHGTSYNEQFF. This sequence joins TRBV5-5 and TRBJ2-1; D is tentatively TRBD1 or TRBD2 (5 bases each). The CDR3 has 16 amino acids. Germline-derived CDR1 and CDR2 are SGHKS and YYEKEE (reference sequence). The germline V and J ends were trimmed by 0 bases and 0 bases, with 10 bases remaining between them.

The V call is TRBV29-1, the J call TRBJ1-1, with unresolved D. V lost 6 bases to trimming and J lost 4 bases, with 12 bases between them. The V gene's germline CDR1 is SQVTM and CDR2 ANQGSEA. The CDR3 covers 12 residues. The DNA for the CDR3 is TGCAGCGTATCGGACCTGAGCACTGAAGCTTTCTTT. Amino acids: CSVSDLSTEAFF.